Shown below are 27 T cell receptor beta chains from a single sample sequenced in a study of T-cell memory formation after mild COVID-19. MiXCR was run by TCRdb on the 5' RACE reads, yielding one entry per CDR3 protein. Counted here are roughly 320,000 distinct CDR3 sequences, around 27% occurring once; the ten biggest clones make up about 13%. Sequencing was performed on PBMCs or a T cell subset sorted from them (not recorded which). These receptor sequences come from an adult woman who had mild COVID-19 (a few samples of this study predate the infection). Cell type and time point are not known.

This clonotype was observed a few times. The chain uses TRBV7-6 and TRBJ2-5, with 7 bases identical to TRBD2. V gave up 2 bases and J gave up 2 bases; unmatched junction bases: 8. Germline CDR1 is SGHVS and CDR2 is FNYEAQ. CDR3 length: 16 amino acids. CDR3 residues: CASSLRIREVQETQYF. CDR3 DNA sequence: TGTGCCAGCAGCTTACGAATTCGGGAGGTACAAGAGACCCAGTACTTC.

A few counts support this clonotype. Here the CDR3 reads CASSQEGLAGGYNEQFF. CDR3 in DNA: TGTGCCAGCAGCCAAGAAGGACTAGCGGGAGGCTACAATGAGCAGTTCTTC. The chain couples TRBV4-2 to TRBJ2-1, with TRBD2 matching over 14 bases. CDR3 length equals 17 residues. V lost 0 bases to trimming and J lost 3 bases; unmatched junction nucleotides: 1. Germline lookup yields CDR1 LGHNA and CDR2 YNFKEQ.

This chain links TRBV20-1 with TRBJ2-3; TRBD1 or TRBD2 may be the D gene (5 bases each). Trimming stripped 3 bases from V and 14 bases from J, with 15 bases between. Germline loops: CDR1 DFQATT, CDR2 SNEGSKA (reference sequence). This CDR3 is 11 amino acids long. As DNA, the CDR3 is TGCAGTGCTAGGGCCCCATCAGGGAGGTATTTT. It translates to CSARAPSGRYF.

The chain combines TRBV20-1 with TRBJ2-3, with TRBD2 as a possible D gene (6 bases). Trimming pared 3 bases from V and 0 bases from J, leaving 7 bases between. The CDR3 totals 13 residues. Germline V gene data show CDR1 as DFQATT and CDR2 as SNEGSKA (reference sequence). The CDR3 DNA sequence: TGCAGTGCTAGCGGAGGGAGCACAGATACGCAGTATTTT. It is translated as CSASGGSTDTQYF.

The V and J genes are TRBV5-1 and TRBJ1-4, with D possibly TRBD1 on 6 matching bases. Germline-derived CDR1 and CDR2 are SGHRS and YFSETQ. Trimming stripped 0 bases from V and 4 bases from J, with 13 bases between. This CDR3 has 16 amino acids. The CDR3 DNA reads TGCGCCAGCAGCTTGGAGGGGGGGCTGGGTAATGAAAAACTGTTTTTT. This codes for CASSLEGGLGNEKLFF.

This clonotype was found many times. The chain couples TRBV11-2 to TRBJ1-1, with D perhaps matching TRBD1 (6 bases). This CDR3 contains 13 residues. Trimming left V 6 bases short and J 5 bases short, with 13 bases between. The germline V gene encodes CDR1 SGHAT and CDR2 FQNNGV. The CDR3 spells CASRQGEWTEAFF. Here the CDR3 DNA reads TGTGCCAGCAGACAGGGAGAATGGACTGAAGCTTTCTTT.

The gene calls are TRBV9 and TRBJ2-3; a weak D match, TRBD1 (6 bases). V shed 0 bases and J shed 10 bases, with 18 bases lying between them. Per the germline V gene, CDR1 is SGDLS and CDR2 is YYNGEE. This CDR3 has 15 residues. The CDR3 DNA sequence: TGTGCCAGCAGCGTAGTCCCTGGGCAGGGACATGCGCAGTATTTT. This codes for CASSVVPGQGHAQYF.

J is TRBJ2-7 and V is TRBV2; TRBD2 agrees at 8 bases. CDR3 length equals 14 residues. Germline V gives CDR1 SNHLY, CDR2 FYNNEI. J was trimmed by 0 bases and V by 7 bases; bases with no gene match: 5. This chain's CDR3 is CASNSGTSSYEQYF. In DNA, the CDR3 is TGTGCCAGCAACTCCGGGACTAGCTCCTACGAGCAGTACTTC. Full variable domain (remainder filled in from reference TRBV2 and TRBJ2-7): EPEVTQTPSHQVTQMGQEVILRCVPISNHLYFYWYRQILGQKVEFLVSFYNNEISEKSEIFDDQFSVERPDGSNFTLKIRSTKLEDSAMYFCASNSGTSSYEQYFGPGTRLTVT.

This clonotype showed up just a few times. This chain links TRBV19 with TRBJ2-6; 9 positions agree with TRBD1. CDR3 length: 15 residues. Trimming took 9 bases from V and 4 from J; bases not matched to a gene: 7. The germline gives CDR1 LNHDA, CDR2 SQIVND (reference sequence). In DNA form, the CDR3 reads TGTGCCAGCACAGGGACAGGGACCGGGGCCAACGTCCTGACTTTC. Amino acids: CASTGTGTGANVLTF.

The chain combines TRBV25-1 with TRBJ2-7; D possibly corresponds to TRBD2 (5 bases). The CDR3 length is 15 residues. CDR1 is MGHDK, CDR2 SYGVNS, per germline. The V and J ends lost 5 bases and 3 bases respectively, with 17 bases between them. The CDR3 coding sequence is TGTGCCAGCAGTCCGGCTGGTAGCGTGAGCTACGAGCAGTACTTC. The encoded protein is CASSPAGSVSYEQYF.

This clonotype was counted between two and nine times. The rearrangement uses TRBV20-1 and TRBJ2-1; 10 bases fit TRBD2. Germline V CDR1 and CDR2: DFQATT, SNEGSKA (reference sequence). J lost 15 bases, V lost 4 bases, and 21 bases had no gene match. This CDR3 is built from 16 residues. CDR3 sequence reads: CSAKGKLGTSDQAPFF. CDR3 in DNA: TGCAGTGCTAAGGGAAAACTCGGGACTAGCGACCAAGCCCCGTTCTTC.

This clonotype was observed a few times. The chain carries TRBV15 and TRBJ1-5, with D possibly matching TRBD1 (5 bases). The CDR3 covers 15 residues. Germline V lookup: CDR1 LNHNV, CDR2 YYDKDF (reference sequence). V dropped 3 bases and J dropped 7 bases, with 16 bases sitting between them. The CDR3 loop is CATSSGGGAGQPQHF. The CDR3 bases are TGTGCCACCAGCAGTGGCGGCGGGGCAGGGCAGCCCCAGCATTTT.

The chain employs TRBV12-3 or TRBV12-4 and TRBJ2-7, with D perhaps matching TRBD2 (6 bases). Trimming removed 5 bases from V and 3 bases from J, with 8 bases in between. CDR3 length: 12 residues. This CDR3 reads CASSNSGYEQYF. The CDR3 DNA reads TGTGCCAGCAGTAATAGCGGCTACGAGCAGTACTTC.

The chain links TRBV5-1 to TRBJ2-3, with TRBD2 matching over 14 bases. Germline trimming cut 5 bases from V and 4 bases from J; bases unmatched to any gene: 6. Germline V gene lookup returns CDR1 SGHRS and CDR2 YFSETQ. CDR3 length equals 16 residues. In DNA, the CDR3 is TGCGCCAGCAGATTAGGACTAGCGGGGGGCGCAGATACGCAGTATTTT. Translated, it gives CASRLGLAGGADTQYF. The whole variable domain, remainder taken from reference TRBV5-1 and TRBJ2-3, is KAGVTQTPRYLIKTRGQQVTLSCSPISGHRSVSWYQQTPGQGLQFLFEYFSETQRNKGNFPGRFSGRQFSNSRSEMNVSTLELGDSALYLCASRLGLAGGADTQYFGPGTRLTVL.

The chain joins TRBV2 to TRBJ2-3; 9 bases match TRBD2. The CDR3 loop spans 15 amino acids. Germline CDR1 and CDR2: SNHLY and FYNNEI. With V trimmed by 10 bases and J by 0 bases, 8 bases remained unmatched. In nucleotides, the CDR3 is TGTGCCACCCAACTACTAGCGGGTAGCACAGATACGCAGTATTTT. Its protein product is CATQLLAGSTDTQYF.

This chain links TRBV25-1 with TRBJ2-1, with D uncertain. V lost 3 bases and J 5 bases, leaving 17 bases between the germline ends. The length of the CDR3 is 16 residues. Germline loops: CDR1 MGHDK, CDR2 SYGVNS. CDR3 in amino acids: CASSELSDPDNNEQFF. CDR3 nucleotides: TGTGCCAGCAGTGAGTTGTCGGACCCAGATAACAATGAGCAGTTCTTC.

The chain employs TRBV12-3 or TRBV12-4 and TRBJ1-6; D remains ambiguous. Trimming took off 7 bases at V and 9 bases at J, with 13 bases between the two ends. The CDR3 has 13 amino acids. The CDR3 spells CASTTTAISPLHF. CDR3 DNA: TGTGCCAGCACGACAACAGCTATTTCACCCCTCCACTTT.

In its sample, this clonotype was seen a few times. The chain recombines TRBV20-1 with TRBJ2-1; 8 positions match TRBD1. This CDR3 contains 14 residues. J was trimmed by 6 bases and V by 3 bases; bases with no gene match: 7. Germline loops: CDR1 DFQATT, CDR2 SNEGSKA (reference sequence). The CDR3 protein is CSARIGQGGNEQFF. CDR3 DNA sequence: TGCAGTGCTAGGATCGGACAGGGCGGCAATGAGCAGTTCTTC.

This sequence joins TRBV2 and TRBJ2-2, with D uncertain. Trimming shortened V by 1 base and J by 8 bases, and 5 bases separated the two germline ends. The CDR3 extends over 12 amino acids. Germline V gives CDR1 SNHLY, CDR2 FYNNEI. The CDR3 bases are TGTGCCAGCAGTGAAGACCTGGGGGAGCTGTTTTTT. Its protein is CASSEDLGELFF.

V is TRBV7-3 and J is TRBJ1-1, with TRBD1 identical over 8 bases. Losses at the gene ends were 4 bases for V and 3 bases for J; bases not matched to a gene: 13. Germline values: CDR1 SGHTA, CDR2 FQGTGA. This CDR3 comprises 17 residues. The CDR3 DNA reads TGTGCCAGCAGCTCCGCCCCGCAGGGGGCGGCTCACACTGAAGCTTTCTTT. Its translation: CASSSAPQGAAHTEAFF.

The genes are TRBV6-2 or TRBV6-3 and TRBJ2-7; perhaps D is TRBD1 or TRBD2 (6 bases each). This CDR3 spans 15 amino acids. V was cut by 6 bases and J by 6 bases, with 21 bases left in between. From germline, CDR1 is MNHEY and CDR2 SVGEGT. The CDR3 protein is CASSPTGGGVSEQYF. The CDR3 DNA reads TGTGCCAGCAGCCCCACCGGAGGGGGAGTTTCCGAGCAGTACTTC.

This clonotype showed up just a few times. The rearrangement links TRBV29-1 to TRBJ2-7; D might be TRBD2 (6 bases). V lost 8 bases and J 8 bases, leaving 28 bases between the germline ends. In germline, CDR1 is SQVTM, CDR2 ANQGSEA. This CDR3 spans 15 amino acids. The CDR3 DNA reads TGCAGCCCGATGGGACCGACTGCGGGGTCGGGTCAGCAGTACTTC. As protein: CSPMGPTAGSGQQYF.

The gene calls are TRBV12-5 and TRBJ1-1; 10 positions match TRBD1. The CDR3 is 15 residues long. Germline lookup yields CDR1 LGHNT and CDR2 FRNRAP. Trimming removed 6 bases from V and 4 bases from J; junction bases left unmatched: 8. This CDR3 is CASGAWDRGTTEAFF. The CDR3 DNA follows: TGTGCTAGTGGAGCCTGGGACAGGGGTACCACTGAAGCTTTCTTT.

This chain links TRBV3-1 with TRBJ1-5; tentative D call: TRBD1 (6 bases). Deletions cut 0 bases from V and 9 bases from J, with 9 bases between. This CDR3 is built from 13 residues. Germline-derived CDR1 and CDR2 are LGHDT and YNNKEL (reference sequence). The CDR3 nucleotides read TGTGCCAGCAGCCAAGATAGGGGGTGGCCCCAGCATTTT. Protein product: CASSQDRGWPQHF.

V usage is TRBV20-1 and J usage is TRBJ2-7; 8 positions match TRBD2. J was trimmed by 2 bases and V by 6 bases; bases with no gene match: 6. Germline CDR1 reads DFQATT; CDR2 reads SNEGSKA (reference sequence). The length of the CDR3 is 13 residues. The CDR3 loop is CSAGGDSTYEQYF. In nucleotides, the CDR3 is TGCAGTGCCGGGGGGGACTCGACCTACGAGCAGTACTTC.

The gene calls are TRBV20-1 and TRBJ2-7, with D possibly matching TRBD2 (6 bases). Trimming left V 3 bases short and J 5 bases short, with 11 bases between. The CDR3 loop spans 12 amino acids. Germline-derived CDR1 and CDR2 are DFQATT and SNEGSKA (reference sequence). CDR3 sequence: CSAREGSNEQYF. CDR3 sequence (DNA): TGCAGTGCTAGGGAGGGTAGCAACGAGCAGTACTTC.

The V gene is TRBV5-5, the J gene TRBJ2-5; 11 bases match TRBD2. This CDR3 contains 15 residues. Germline V gene data show CDR1 as SGHKS and CDR2 as YYEKEE (reference sequence). The junction had 4 bases not matched to a gene; V was cut back by 3 bases and J by 3 bases. This CDR3 reads CASSWGLAVKETQYF. The CDR3 DNA is TGTGCCAGCAGCTGGGGACTAGCGGTAAAAGAGACCCAGTACTTC.